A selection of T cell receptor beta chains follows, all from one sample in a study of blood T cell repertoires in COVID-19. The table came from immunoSEQ multiplex PCR; TCRdb's copy has only in-frame clones and leaves some out. The table records some 130,000 clones, under 95% of them present only once. The sequencing sample was made of peripheral blood. The source of these receptors is a man in his fifties or sixties with COVID-19, enrolled during active disease. CDR3s leave out the opening cysteine and the closing phenylalanine or tryptophan. Clone size is shown for a subset of rows, as once, few, many or a class of expanded clone.

j_gene,v_gene,abundance,CDR3aa
TRBJ1-2,TRBV9,-,ASSVATAYGYT
TRBJ1-5,TRBV6-5,-,ATSGTGLSNQPQH
TRBJ1-1,TRBV6-5,-,AARYDRDAEAF
TRBJ1-1,TRBV9,-,ASSVSYRDRFTEAF
TRBJ1-5,TRBV7-2,once,ASSPDRGGQPQH
TRBJ1-1,TRBV6-6,-,ASSDRGITEAF
TRBJ1-5,TRBV29-1,-,SVALGQGLNQPQH
TRBJ2-4,TRBV29-1,once,SVGPRGGGDIQY
TRBJ2-2,TRBV7-3,-,ASSLNGGLGNTGELF
TRBJ2-1,TRBV30,-,AWNRPTGTGERNEQF
TRBJ1-3,TRBV7-8,once,ASSQRRESGNTIY
TRBJ1-6,TRBV23-1,-,ASSRALKGCGGGGNSPLH
TRBJ2-1,TRBV7-9,-,ASSLVAGAPYNEQF
TRBJ1-2,TRBV19,-,ASRTGTGSYGYT
TRBJ2-1,TRBV9,-,ASSAQTGYANEQF
TRBJ1-3,TRBV15,-,ATSRELRTGNSGNTIY
TRBJ2-7,TRBV4-1,-,ASSQDVRGSFYEQY
TRBJ2-1,TRBV20-1,-,SGSGRNEQF
TRBJ2-1,TRBV6-2/TRBV6-3,-,ASSFPRDNYNEQF
TRBJ2-1,TRBV10-3,-,AISPGTSNNEQF
TRBJ1-2,TRBV12-3/TRBV12-4,-,ASKPGVAYGYT
TRBJ1-5,TRBV6-5,-,ASSYSGTGDQPQH
TRBJ2-7,TRBV28,once,ASSLTSAYEQY
TRBJ1-1,TRBV5-1,once,ASSPGGAPEAF
TRBJ2-1,TRBV11-2,few,ASSPWDRGFNEQF
TRBJ1-4,TRBV18,-,ASSPRTTQTNEKLF
TRBJ2-1,TRBV5-1,-,ASSFDSDTYNEQF